This paragraph reports one T cell receptor (beta chain). What it binds is unknown. Assay: immunoSEQ multiplex PCR; the TCRdb copy retains only in-frame clones and omits some. This sample has hundreds of thousands of clones; about 91% occur once, and the top ten carry roughly 22%. The source of the sample is a study of shared clonotypes between healthy human individuals. Overall study results and limits: In contrast to clonotypes shared by all four donors, non-shared clonotypes had lower generation probabilities. Sampling included only blood; tissue repertoires likely differ. The study's rarefaction showed incomplete sorted-subset sequencing despite large depth.

Germline CDR1 KGHSH, CDR2 LQKENI. The length of the CDR3 is 19 residues. V lost 4 bases and J 5 bases, leaving 30 bases between the germline ends. Terminally differentiated effector memory CD45RA+ cells were left out of the naive CD8 fraction, which was CD45RO-negative and positively selected for CCR7. This clonotype originated in a young man in good health. Material for sequencing was naive CD8+ T cells sorted from blood. The J gene is TRBJ2-7, the V gene TRBV18; TRBD1 is a possible D gene (9 bases). The CDR3 DNA reads as TGTGCCAGCTCACGAACGTCTGGGACAGGGAGACGGGAGGGCCACGAGCAGTACTTC. Translation: CASSRTSGTGRREGHEQYF.